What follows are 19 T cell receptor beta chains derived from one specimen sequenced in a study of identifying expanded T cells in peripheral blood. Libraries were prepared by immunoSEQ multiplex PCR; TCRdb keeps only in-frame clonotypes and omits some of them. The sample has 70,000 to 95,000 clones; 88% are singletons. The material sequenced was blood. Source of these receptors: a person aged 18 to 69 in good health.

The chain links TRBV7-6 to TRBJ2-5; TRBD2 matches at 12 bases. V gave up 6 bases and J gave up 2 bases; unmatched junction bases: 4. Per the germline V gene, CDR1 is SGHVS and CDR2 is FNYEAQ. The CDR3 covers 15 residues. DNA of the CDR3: TGTGCCAGCAGTTGGACTAGCGGGGATCAAGAGACCCAGTACTTC. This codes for CASSWTSGDQETQYF.

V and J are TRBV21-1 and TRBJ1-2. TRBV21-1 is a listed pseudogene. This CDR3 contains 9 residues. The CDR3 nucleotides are TGTGCCAGTCGGACCGTCTTCACCTTC. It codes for CASRTVFTF.

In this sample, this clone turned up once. The CDR3 region is CASSVDAGFSNQPQHF. CDR3 nucleotide sequence: TGTGCCAGCAGCGTAGATGCAGGGTTTAGCAATCAGCCCCAGCATTTT. V gene TRBV9 combines with J gene TRBJ1-5; D may be TRBD1 (5 bases). Germline loops: CDR1 SGDLS, CDR2 YYNGEE. V lost 0 bases and J lost 0, with 10 bases in between. This CDR3 is 16 amino acids long.

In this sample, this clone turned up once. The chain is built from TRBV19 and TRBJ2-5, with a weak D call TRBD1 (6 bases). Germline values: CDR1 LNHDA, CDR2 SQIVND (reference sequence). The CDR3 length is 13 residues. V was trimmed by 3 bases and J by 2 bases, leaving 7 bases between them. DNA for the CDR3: TGTGCCAGTAGTATGACAGGTCAAGAGACCCAGTACTTC. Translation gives CASSMTGQETQYF. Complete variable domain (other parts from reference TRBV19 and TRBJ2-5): DGGITQSPKYLFRKEGQNVTLSCEQNLNHDAMYWYRQDPGQGLRLIYYSQIVNDFQKGDIAEGYSVSREKKESFPLTVTSAQKNPTAFYLCASSMTGQETQYFGPGTRLLVL.

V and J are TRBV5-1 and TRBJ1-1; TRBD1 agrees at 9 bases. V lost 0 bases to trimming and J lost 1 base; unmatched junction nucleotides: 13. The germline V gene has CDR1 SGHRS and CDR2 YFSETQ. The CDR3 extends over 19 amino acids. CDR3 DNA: TGCGCCAGCAGCTTGGCCCCGGACAGGGGAACGGCGGCGAACACTGAAGCTTTCTTT. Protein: CASSLAPDRGTAANTEAFF.

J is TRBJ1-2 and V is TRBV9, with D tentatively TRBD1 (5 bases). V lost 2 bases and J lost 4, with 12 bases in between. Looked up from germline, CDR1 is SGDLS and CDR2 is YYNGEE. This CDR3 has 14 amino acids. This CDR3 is CASSVGLTVYGYTF. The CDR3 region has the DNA TGTGCCAGCAGCGTTGGACTGACAGTCTATGGCTACACCTTC.

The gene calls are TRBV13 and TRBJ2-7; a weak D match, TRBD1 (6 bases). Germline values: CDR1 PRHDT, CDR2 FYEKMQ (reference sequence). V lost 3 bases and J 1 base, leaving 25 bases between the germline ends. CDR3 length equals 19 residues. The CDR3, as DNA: TGTGCCAGCAGCTTTTCCGGGTTGAAGGCGGGTCAGGGGTCCTACGAGCAGTACTTC. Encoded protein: CASSFSGLKAGQGSYEQYF.

CDR3 in amino acids: CASSYGTGTYEQYF. The CDR3, as DNA: TGTGCCAGCAGCTACGGGACAGGGACCTACGAGCAGTACTTC. The chain recombines TRBV5-6 with TRBJ2-7, with 9 bases lining up with TRBD1. Unmatched junction bases numbered 3, after V lost 3 bases and J lost 2 bases. CDR3 size: 14 residues. Germline V gene sequence: CDR1 SGHDT, CDR2 YYEEEE.

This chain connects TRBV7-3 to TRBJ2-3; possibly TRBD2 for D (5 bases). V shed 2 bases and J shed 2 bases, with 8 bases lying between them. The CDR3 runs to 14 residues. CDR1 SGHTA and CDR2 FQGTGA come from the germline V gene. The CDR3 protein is CASSLYGITDTQYF. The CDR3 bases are TGTGCCAGCAGCTTATACGGGATCACAGATACGCAGTATTTT.

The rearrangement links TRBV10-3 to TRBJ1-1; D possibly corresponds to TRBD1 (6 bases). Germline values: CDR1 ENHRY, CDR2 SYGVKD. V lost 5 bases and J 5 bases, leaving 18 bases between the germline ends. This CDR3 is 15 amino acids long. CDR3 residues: CAISPGRGSPTEAFF. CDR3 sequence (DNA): TGTGCCATCAGTCCAGGTAGGGGGAGCCCTACTGAAGCTTTCTTT.

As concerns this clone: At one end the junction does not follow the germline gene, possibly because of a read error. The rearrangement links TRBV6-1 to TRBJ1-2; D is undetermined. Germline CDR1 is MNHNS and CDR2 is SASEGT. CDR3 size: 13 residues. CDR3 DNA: TGTGCCAGCAGCGAAGAAGGGATCTATGGCTACACCTTC. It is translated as CASSEEGIYGYTF.

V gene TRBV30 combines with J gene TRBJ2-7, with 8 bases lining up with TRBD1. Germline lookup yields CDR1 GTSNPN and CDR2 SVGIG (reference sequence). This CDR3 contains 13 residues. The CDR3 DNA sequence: TGTGCTTCAGACAGGGGAGGCTCCTACGAGCAGTACTTC. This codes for CASDRGGSYEQYF.

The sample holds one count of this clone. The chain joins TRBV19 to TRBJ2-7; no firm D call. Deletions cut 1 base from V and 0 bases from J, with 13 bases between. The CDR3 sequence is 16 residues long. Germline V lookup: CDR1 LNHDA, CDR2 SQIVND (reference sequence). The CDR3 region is CASSIGQLRSSYEQYF. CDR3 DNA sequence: TGTGCCAGTAGTATAGGGCAGCTCCGGAGCTCCTACGAGCAGTACTTC.

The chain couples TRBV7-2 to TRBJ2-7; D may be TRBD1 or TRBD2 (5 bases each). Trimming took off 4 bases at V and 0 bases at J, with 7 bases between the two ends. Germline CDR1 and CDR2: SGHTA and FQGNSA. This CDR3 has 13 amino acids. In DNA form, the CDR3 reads TGTGCCAGCAGCTCCGGGGCCTCCTACGAGCAGTACTTC. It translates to CASSSGASYEQYF.

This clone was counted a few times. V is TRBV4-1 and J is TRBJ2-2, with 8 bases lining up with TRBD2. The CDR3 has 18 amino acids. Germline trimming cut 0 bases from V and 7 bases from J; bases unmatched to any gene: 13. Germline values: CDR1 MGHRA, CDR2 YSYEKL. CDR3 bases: TGCGCCAGCAGCCAAGATCGTCGGGGGGGTCGTTCAGTCGGGGAGCTGTTTTTT. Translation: CASSQDRRGGRSVGELFF.

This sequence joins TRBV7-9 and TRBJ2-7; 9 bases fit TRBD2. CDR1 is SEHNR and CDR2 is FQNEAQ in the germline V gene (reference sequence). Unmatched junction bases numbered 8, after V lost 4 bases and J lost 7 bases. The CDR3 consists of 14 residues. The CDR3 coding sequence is TGTGCCAGCAGCTCCCTAGCGGGACAAAGTGAGCAGTACTTC. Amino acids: CASSSLAGQSEQYF.

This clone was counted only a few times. CDR3 in amino acids: CASSQGYGADYEQYF. The CDR3 DNA sequence: TGCGCCAGCAGCCAGGGCTACGGGGCTGACTACGAGCAGTACTTC. The J gene is TRBJ2-7, the V gene TRBV4-3; D may correspond to TRBD1 or TRBD2 (5 bases each). CDR1 is LGHNA, CDR2 YSLEER, per germline. This CDR3 is 15 amino acids long. Trimming took 3 bases from V and 3 from J, leaving 15 bases between them.

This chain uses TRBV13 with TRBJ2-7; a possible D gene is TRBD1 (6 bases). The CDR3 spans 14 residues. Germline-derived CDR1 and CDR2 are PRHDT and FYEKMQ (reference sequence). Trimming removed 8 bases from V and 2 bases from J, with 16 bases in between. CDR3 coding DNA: TGTGCCAGCGGCTCGACCAGGGGAGCCTACGAGCAGTACTTC. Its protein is CASGSTRGAYEQYF. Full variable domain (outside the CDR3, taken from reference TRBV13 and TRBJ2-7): AAGVIQSPRHLIKEKRETATLKCYPIPRHDTVYWYQQGPGQDPQFLISFYEKMQSDKGSIPDRFSAQQFSDYHSELNMSSLELGDSALYFCASGSTRGAYEQYFGPGTRLTVT.

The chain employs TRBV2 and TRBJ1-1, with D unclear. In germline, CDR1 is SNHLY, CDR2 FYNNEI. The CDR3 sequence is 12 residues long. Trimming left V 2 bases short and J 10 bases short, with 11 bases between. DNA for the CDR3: TGTGCCAGCAGTGAAAAGGGTGTGGGAGCTTTCTTT. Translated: CASSEKGVGAFF. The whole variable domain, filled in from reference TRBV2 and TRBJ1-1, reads EPEVTQTPSHQVTQMGQEVILRCVPISNHLYFYWYRQILGQKVEFLVSFYNNEISEKSEIFDDQFSVERPDGSNFTLKIRSTKLEDSAMYFCASSEKGVGAFFGQGTRLTVV.